Shown below are 10 T cell receptor beta chains from a single sample sequenced in a study of cytomegalovirus exposure and HLA in healthy donors. PCR primers comprised 60 Vbeta and 13 Jbeta primers. Measured with immunoSEQ multiplex PCR; TCRdb has only the in-frame clones, and not every one. This sample carries about 130,000 clones, roughly 80% of them seen once, and the ten largest clones take 2.5% to 3.5%. The sample was PBMCs. The source is a man in his forties in good health and CMV-seronegative.

The chain links TRBV7-3 to TRBJ2-1, with 9 bases lining up with TRBD1. The CDR3 covers 15 residues. V lost 5 bases to trimming and J lost 4 bases; unmatched junction nucleotides: 6. CDR1 and CDR2 (germline): SGHTA, FQGTGA. The CDR3 bases are TGTGCCAGCAGCCAAGGGACAGGGAAATACAATGAGCAGTTCTTC. Its protein is CASSQGTGKYNEQFF.

The chain couples TRBV5-1 to TRBJ2-7; the D is unclear. The CDR3 is 12 residues long. Germline V CDR1 and CDR2: SGHRS, YFSETQ. V lost 0 bases and J lost 3, with 4 bases in between. CDR3 loop: CASSLADYEQYF. The CDR3 DNA reads as TGCGCCAGCAGCTTGGCAGACTACGAGCAGTACTTC. The full variable domain, completed using reference TRBV5-1 and TRBJ2-7, is KAGVTQTPRYLIKTRGQQVTLSCSPISGHRSVSWYQQTPGQGLQFLFEYFSETQRNKGNFPGRFSGRQFSNSRSEMNVSTLELGDSALYLCASSLADYEQYFGPGTRLTVT.

The V gene is TRBV5-1, the J gene TRBJ1-4; a weak D match, TRBD1 (5 bases). V was pared by 0 bases and J by 8 bases, with 11 bases between. In germline, CDR1 is SGHRS, CDR2 YFSETQ. There are 14 residues in the CDR3. In DNA, the CDR3 is TGCGCCAGCAGCTTGGCCGGGGAGGGGGAAAAACTGTTTTTT. Protein sequence: CASSLAGEGEKLFF. The full variable domain, with the rest looked up from reference TRBV5-1 and TRBJ1-4, is KAGVTQTPRYLIKTRGQQVTLSCSPISGHRSVSWYQQTPGQGLQFLFEYFSETQRNKGNFPGRFSGRQFSNSRSEMNVSTLELGDSALYLCASSLAGEGEKLFFGSGTQLSVL.

J is TRBJ1-1 and V is TRBV5-4; 10 bases align to TRBD1. Germline loops: CDR1 SGHNT, CDR2 YYREEE (reference sequence). The CDR3 contains 15 residues. The V segment lost 3 bases and the J segment 3 bases; nucleotides outside the gene matches: 5. This CDR3 reads CASSWPGTGDTEAFF. CDR3 DNA: TGTGCCAGCAGCTGGCCCGGGACAGGGGACACTGAAGCTTTCTTT.

This rearrangement joins TRBV28 to TRBJ2-7; D is ambiguous. V lost 5 bases to trimming and J lost 1 base, with 12 bases between them. Germline assignment: CDR1 MDHEN and CDR2 SYDVKM. The CDR3 is made up of 14 amino acids. In nucleotides, the CDR3 is TGTGCCAGCAGTCGAACCGTGAGGTCCTACGAGCAGTACTTC. Translating gives CASSRTVRSYEQYF.

This rearrangement joins TRBV5-6 to TRBJ1-1, with a weak D call TRBD1 (5 bases). The germline V and J ends were trimmed by 1 base and 0 bases, with 10 bases remaining between them. CDR3 length: 15 amino acids. The germline gives CDR1 SGHDT, CDR2 YYEEEE. The chain's CDR3 is CASSLLQTVNTEAFF. The CDR3 coding sequence is TGTGCCAGCAGCTTGCTACAGACAGTGAACACTGAAGCTTTCTTT.

CDR3 protein: CASSSTGSYEQYF. DNA of the CDR3: TGTGCCAGCAGCTCGACGGGCTCCTACGAGCAGTACTTC. The chain combines TRBV5-6 with TRBJ2-7; D is unclear. V lost 3 bases, J lost 0 bases, and 7 bases lay in between. The CDR3 runs to 13 residues. The germline CDR1 and CDR2 sequences are SGHDT and YYEEEE.

The J gene is TRBJ1-1, the V gene TRBV6-5, with a tentative D call TRBD1 (5 bases). Between the trimmed V and J ends, which lost 0 bases and 3 bases, there was a span of 11 bases. The CDR3 consists of 15 residues. Germline CDR1 and CDR2: MNHEY and SVGAGI. The CDR3: CASSYSPAGHTEAFF. In DNA, the CDR3 is TGTGCCAGCAGTTACTCCCCGGCAGGGCACACTGAAGCTTTCTTT.

This clone appeared a few times. This chain links TRBV10-3 with TRBJ1-2, with D possibly being TRBD1 (5 bases). Trimming removed 3 bases from V and 5 bases from J, with 13 bases in between. CDR1 and CDR2 from the germline V gene are ENHRY and SYGVKD. CDR3 length: 14 amino acids. The CDR3 loop reads CAISDAGKGYGYTF. Here the CDR3 DNA reads TGTGCCATCAGTGATGCGGGAAAGGGGTATGGCTACACCTTC.

The rearrangement uses TRBV6-5 and TRBJ1-2; 7 bases fit TRBD1. The CDR3 contains 14 residues. Unmatched junction bases numbered 8, after V lost 6 bases and J lost 4 bases. Per the germline V gene, CDR1 is MNHEY and CDR2 is SVGAGI. The CDR3: CASRYRQGGYGYTF. CDR3 nucleotide sequence: TGTGCCAGCAGGTACAGACAGGGTGGCTATGGCTACACCTTC.